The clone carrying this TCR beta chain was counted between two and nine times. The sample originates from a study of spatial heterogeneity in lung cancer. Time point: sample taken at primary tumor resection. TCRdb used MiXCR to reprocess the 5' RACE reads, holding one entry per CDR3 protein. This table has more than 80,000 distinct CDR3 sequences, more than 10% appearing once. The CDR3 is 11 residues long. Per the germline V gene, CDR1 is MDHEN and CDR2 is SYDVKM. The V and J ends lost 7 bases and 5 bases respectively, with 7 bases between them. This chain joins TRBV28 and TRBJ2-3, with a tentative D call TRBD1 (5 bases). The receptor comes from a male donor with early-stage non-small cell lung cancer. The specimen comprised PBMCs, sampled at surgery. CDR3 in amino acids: CASTDRDTQYF. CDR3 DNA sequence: TGTGCCAGCACCGACAGAGATACGCAGTATTTT.